These 4 T cell receptor beta chains came from one sample sequenced in a study of blood T cell repertoires in COVID-19. The table came from immunoSEQ multiplex PCR; TCRdb's copy has only in-frame clones and leaves some out. The sample holds around 110,000 clones, approximately 78% seen once. Material: peripheral blood. The receptors originated from a man in his 70s with acute or convalescent COVID-19.

The V call is TRBV28, the J call TRBJ1-1; unclear D gene. This CDR3 contains 17 residues. With 3 bases removed from V and 2 bases from J, the gap between germline ends came to 19 bases. The germline gives CDR1 MDHEN, CDR2 SYDVKM. CDR3 amino acids: CASSFIIGDGYNTEAFF. For the CDR3, the DNA is TGTGCCAGCAGTTTCATTATCGGAGACGGGTACAACACTGAAGCTTTCTTT.

This rearrangement joins TRBV13 to TRBJ2-5; 14 nucleotides line up with TRBD2. From germline, CDR1 is PRHDT and CDR2 FYEKMQ (reference sequence). V trimming: 2 bases; J trimming: 9 bases; junction bases outside the gene matches: 11. The CDR3 loop spans 17 amino acids. CDR3 in amino acids: CASSLRGTSGGLGAQYF. CDR3 DNA: TGTGCCAGCAGCTTACGGGGGACTAGCGGGGGCCTGGGGGCCCAGTACTTC.

The chain employs TRBV15 and TRBJ1-1, with 8 positions matching TRBD1. The V and J ends lost 0 bases and 5 bases, in that order; junction bases with no gene match: 5. This CDR3 has 15 residues. Germline V gives CDR1 LNHNV, CDR2 YYDKDF (reference sequence). The CDR3 here is CATSREGTGTTEAFF. As DNA, the CDR3 is TGTGCCACCAGCAGAGAAGGGACAGGCACGACTGAAGCTTTCTTT.

V is TRBV10-1 and J is TRBJ1-2, with D unclear. CDR3 length: 13 residues. Trimming took 3 bases from V and 4 from J, leaving 9 bases between them. Germline CDR1 and CDR2: WNHNN and SYGVQD (reference sequence). CDR3 sequence (DNA): TGCGCCAGCAGTGACACAGAGCCCTATGGCTACACCTTC. Translated: CASSDTEPYGYTF.